These 23 T cell receptor beta chains originate from one sample sequenced in a study of identical twins. Via MiXCR, TCRdb re-called the 5' RACE reads, giving one row per CDR3 protein. The repertoire holds about 200,000 distinct CDR3 sequences, with 7.5% as singletons. These data also formed part of another study, on yellow fever vaccine responses in identical twins.

Sequenced sample: memory (CD45RO+) T cells sorted from blood. These receptors all stem from a woman aged 18-29 years in good health.

On this clonotype itself: A much larger clone lies one base from this, so it may be a read error. The chain carries TRBV18 and TRBJ2-2; D gene ambiguous. The CDR3 runs to 16 residues. V was clipped by 2 bases and J by 0 bases, with 10 bases between them. Germline V gives CDR1 KGHSH, CDR2 LQKENI. CDR3 sequence: CASSPISRPNTGELFF. The CDR3, as DNA: TGTGCCAGCTCACCAATTTCACGTCCGAACACCGGGGAGCTGTTTTTT.

This chain connects TRBV2 to TRBJ2-1, with TRBD2 matching 9 bases. CDR1 SNHLY and CDR2 FYNNEI come from the germline V gene. The V and J ends lost 6 bases and 8 bases, in that order; junction bases with no gene match: 11. The CDR3 extends over 15 amino acids. CDR3 coding DNA: TGTGCCAGCAGCGCGACTAGCGGAGGATTCTATGAGCAGTTCTTC. This translates into CASSATSGGFYEQFF.

The chain has TRBV6-1 and TRBJ2-7, with 11 positions matching TRBD2. CDR1 and CDR2 (germline): MNHNS, SASEGT. Losses at the gene ends were 8 bases for V and 6 bases for J; bases not matched to a gene: 9. This CDR3 has 14 residues. The CDR3 reads CASRHLAGGSEQYF. Written as DNA, the CDR3 is TGTGCCAGCCGCCATCTAGCGGGGGGATCCGAGCAGTACTTC.

The sample holds a few counts of this clonotype. CDR3: CASNRNGNTDYEQYF. CDR3 DNA sequence: TGTGCCAGCAATCGTAACGGGAACACCGACTACGAGCAGTACTTC. The genes are TRBV6-2 or TRBV6-3 and TRBJ2-7, with D maybe TRBD2 (5 bases). This CDR3 comprises 15 residues. V was trimmed by 7 bases and J by 3 bases, leaving 19 bases between them. CDR1 is MNHEY and CDR2 is SVGEGT in the germline V gene.

The rearrangement links TRBV23-1 to TRBJ2-1; weak D call: TRBD2 (5 bases). TRBV23-1 is filed as an ORF, its function uncertain. The ends were cut back, 0 bases at V and 9 bases at J, with 15 bases in the middle. The CDR3 has 15 residues. The CDR3 DNA reads as TGCGCCAGCAGTCAATCTAGGAGGAACGTGGGTGAGCAGTTCTTC. Translation: CASSQSRRNVGEQFF.

This clonotype was found many times. V is TRBV12-5 and J is TRBJ2-1, with 11 bases aligning to TRBD1. This CDR3 spans 13 amino acids. Germline-derived CDR1 and CDR2 are LGHNT and FRNRAP. V was pared by 5 bases and J by 9 bases, with 3 bases of the junction left unmatched. The CDR3 loop reads CASGLGTGGEQFF. The CDR3 DNA sequence: TGTGCTAGTGGTCTGGGGACAGGGGGTGAGCAGTTCTTC.

The chain links TRBV15 to TRBJ2-7; maybe TRBD2 (5 bases). The germline V gene encodes CDR1 LNHNV and CDR2 YYDKDF (reference sequence). V was trimmed by 1 base and J by 7 bases, leaving 11 bases between them. The CDR3 totals 13 residues. In DNA, the CDR3 is TGTGCCACCAGCAGAGGGACCCGAGGGGAGCAGTACTTC. Translated, it gives CATSRGTRGEQYF.

The chain employs TRBV9 and TRBJ2-7; 10 bases line up with TRBD2. The length of the CDR3 is 18 residues. With 2 bases clipped from V and 2 bases from J, the junction kept 13 bases outside the gene matches. Germline V gives CDR1 SGDLS, CDR2 YYNGEE. CDR3 amino acids: CASSVGTSVRGSTYEQYF. CDR3 nucleotide sequence: TGTGCCAGCAGCGTCGGGACTAGCGTTAGAGGTTCAACCTACGAGCAGTACTTC.

This clonotype turned up a few times. The V and J genes are TRBV6-1 and TRBJ2-7; TRBD1 matches at 8 bases. CDR1 and CDR2 (germline): MNHNS, SASEGT. The trim removed 6 bases at V and 3 bases at J, leaving 10 bases unmatched. This CDR3 is 15 amino acids long. The CDR3 reads CASRSKGQGDYEQYF. DNA of the CDR3: TGTGCCAGCAGATCTAAAGGACAGGGAGACTACGAGCAGTACTTC.

This clonotype was detected ten times or more. The rearrangement joins TRBV11-2 to TRBJ2-7; TRBD1 might be the D (5 bases). The V gene's germline CDR1 is SGHAT and CDR2 FQNNGV. V dropped 4 bases and J dropped 4 bases, with 14 bases sitting between them. The CDR3 covers 14 residues. The chain's CDR3 is CASSSQGQTYEQYF. Here the CDR3 DNA reads TGTGCCAGCAGCTCTCAGGGCCAGACGTACGAGCAGTACTTC.

The chain has TRBV30 and TRBJ1-2; D gene uncertain. This CDR3 is built from 12 residues. Germline values: CDR1 GTSNPN, CDR2 SVGIG (reference sequence). Trimming removed 2 bases from V and 3 bases from J, with 7 bases in between. The DNA of the CDR3 is TGTGCCTGGAGTCCCGTAGACTATGGCTACACCTTC. It is translated as CAWSPVDYGYTF.

Many counts were recorded for this clonotype. The genes are TRBV5-1 and TRBJ1-2; the D is unclear. V lost 7 bases and J lost 7, with 14 bases in between. The CDR3 has 12 amino acids. Germline-derived CDR1 and CDR2 are SGHRS and YFSETQ. The CDR3 DNA reads TGCGCCAGCCGGCGGCAAGGAAGTGGCTACACCTTC. It yields the protein CASRRQGSGYTF.

J is TRBJ2-1 and V is TRBV20-1, with 7 nucleotides matching TRBD2. Germline V gene data show CDR1 as DFQATT and CDR2 as SNEGSKA (reference sequence). Unmatched junction bases numbered 14, after V lost 6 bases and J lost 9 bases. The CDR3 consists of 14 residues. The DNA for the CDR3 is TGCAGTGCACCGCTGGCGGGAGTGAACGGTGAGCAGTTCTTC. Residues: CSAPLAGVNGEQFF.

This chain connects TRBV5-8 to TRBJ2-3, with 10 bases matching TRBD2. The CDR3 is 17 amino acids. V trimming: 0 bases; J trimming: 0 bases; junction bases outside the gene matches: 4. From germline, CDR1 is SGHTS and CDR2 YDEGEE. The CDR3 is CASSLAGLATSTDTQYF. The CDR3 bases are TGTGCCAGCAGCTTGGCGGGACTAGCGACTAGCACAGATACGCAGTATTTT.

The chain couples TRBV6-1 to TRBJ2-2; D might be TRBD1 (6 bases). CDR1 and CDR2 from the germline V gene are MNHNS and SASEGT. V was shortened by 4 bases and J by 1 base, with 10 bases between the two germline ends. The CDR3 has 15 residues. Written as DNA, the CDR3 is TGTGCCAGCAGTGTGACAGGACAGAACACCGGGGAGCTGTTTTTT. Translated, it gives CASSVTGQNTGELFF.

CDR3 in amino acids: CASSQGPPGANSITDTQYF. The CDR3 DNA reads TGCGCCAGCAGCCAAGGCCCCCCAGGTGCGAACAGTATCACAGATACGCAGTATTTT. The genes are TRBV4-1 and TRBJ2-3; D call uncertain. The CDR3 is made up of 19 amino acids. V lost 1 base, J lost 2 bases, and 22 bases lay in between. Per germline, CDR1 MGHRA and CDR2 YSYEKL.

V is TRBV20-1 and J is TRBJ1-3; the D gene is possibly TRBD1 (5 bases). This CDR3 contains 13 residues. The V and J ends lost 6 bases and 2 bases respectively, with 11 bases between them. Germline V gives CDR1 DFQATT, CDR2 SNEGSKA (reference sequence). DNA for the CDR3: TGCAGTGCATCTCCAGGGACTGGAAACACCATATATTTT. Residues: CSASPGTGNTIYF.

In its sample, this clonotype was seen many times. The V gene is TRBV4-3, the J gene TRBJ2-7, with D unclear. V was cut by 4 bases and J by 6 bases, with 13 bases left in between. Germline V gene sequence: CDR1 LGHNA, CDR2 YSLEER. This CDR3 contains 13 residues. The CDR3 spells CASSRDISGEQYF. CDR3 sequence (DNA): TGCGCCAGCAGCCGAGACATATCCGGCGAGCAGTACTTC.

V and J are TRBV7-2 and TRBJ2-7; D is possibly TRBD1 (5 bases). V was trimmed by 3 bases and J by 5 bases, leaving 11 bases between them. Germline CDR1 is SGHTA and CDR2 is FQGNSA. CDR3 length: 13 amino acids. The CDR3 DNA reads TGTGCCAGCAGCTTCGCCAGGGTCGACGAGCAGTACTTC. Encoded protein: CASSFARVDEQYF.

This clonotype was seen at least ten times. This chain links TRBV29-1 with TRBJ2-1; tentative D call: TRBD2 (6 bases). Germline assignment: CDR1 SQVTM and CDR2 ANQGSEA. Trimming left V 6 bases short and J 2 bases short, with 26 bases between. This CDR3 has 18 amino acids. The CDR3: CSVHGGTAGQFAYNEQFF. The CDR3 DNA reads TGCAGCGTCCATGGGGGGACTGCGGGCCAATTTGCCTACAATGAGCAGTTCTTC.

The chain is built from TRBV28 and TRBJ1-2; tentatively, D is TRBD1 (6 bases). Germline V gene lookup returns CDR1 MDHEN and CDR2 SYDVKM. The length of the CDR3 is 14 residues. The germline V and J ends were trimmed by 2 bases and 8 bases, with 15 bases remaining between them. The CDR3 DNA is TGTGCCAGCAGTTTACCCGGGGGGGCTAGGGGCTACACCTTC. This gives the protein CASSLPGGARGYTF.

The chain has TRBV14 and TRBJ2-7; 10 bases are a match to TRBD2. Germline V lookup: CDR1 SGHDN, CDR2 FVKESK. CDR3 size: 18 residues. The trim removed 3 bases at V and 1 base at J, leaving 12 bases unmatched. As DNA, the CDR3 is TGTGCCAGCAGCCAGGAAATCCTCTCTAGCGGGAGTTCCTACGAGCAGTACTTC. Translated: CASSQEILSSGSSYEQYF.

This chain uses TRBV7-9 with TRBJ2-7; D not certain. The CDR3 is 14 residues long. The germline V and J ends were trimmed by 5 bases and 6 bases, with 17 bases remaining between them. CDR1 and CDR2 from the germline V gene are SEHNR and FQNEAQ (reference sequence). The CDR3 nucleotides read TGTGCCAGCAGCGCCAACCGGGCCCCCGGCGAGCAGTACTTC. It encodes CASSANRAPGEQYF.